This is a list of T cell receptor beta chains from one sample in a study of T cell responses to AZD1222 COVID-19 vaccine. The assay was immunoSEQ multiplex PCR, and TCRdb's table has in-frame clones only and misses some. The repertoire holds around 99,000 clones, with roughly 84% as singletons. The sequenced sample was peripheral blood, obtained on day 0 of AZD1222 vaccination. These receptors originate from an adult in good health. Both conserved end residues are part of each CDR3. A D gene is named only where the DNA matches it firmly. Size values are once, few and many counts, or a class for expanded clones, and some rows have none.

d_gene: .
v_gene: TRBV11-3
abundance: .
j_gene: TRBJ2-1
CDR3aa: CASSSLPGTLNEQFF
CDR3nt: TGTGCCAGCAGCTCGCTCCCGGGAACCCTCAATGAGCAGTTCTTC

d_gene: .
v_gene: TRBV5-1
abundance: .
j_gene: TRBJ1-1
CDR3aa: CASSLVGSTEAFF
CDR3nt: TGCGCCAGCAGCTTGGTAGGGAGCACTGAAGCTTTCTTT

d_gene: .
v_gene: TRBV19
abundance: .
j_gene: TRBJ1-2
CDR3aa: CASLTRQASGGYTF
CDR3nt: TGTGCCAGCTTGACCAGACAGGCCTCCGGGGGCTACACCTTC

d_gene: TRBD1
v_gene: TRBV28
abundance: once
j_gene: TRBJ1-5
CDR3aa: CASSSRQGQQPQHF
CDR3nt: TGTGCCAGCAGTTCACGACAGGGGCAGCAGCCCCAGCATTTT

d_gene: .
v_gene: TRBV28
abundance: .
j_gene: TRBJ1-4
CDR3aa: CASSLGEKLFF
CDR3nt: TGTGCCAGCAGTTTGGGGGAAAAACTGTTTTTT

d_gene: .
v_gene: TRBV5-6
abundance: .
j_gene: TRBJ1-1
CDR3aa: CASTSRWGWASEAFF
CDR3nt: TGTGCCAGCACCTCCCGGTGGGGTTGGGCGTCTGAAGCTTTCTTT

d_gene: .
v_gene: TRBV9
abundance: .
j_gene: TRBJ1-1
CDR3aa: CASSVGAATEAFF
CDR3nt: TGTGCCAGCAGCGTGGGGGCGGCCACTGAAGCTTTCTTT

d_gene: TRBD1
v_gene: TRBV18
abundance: .
j_gene: TRBJ1-3
CDR3aa: CASSPAGQGGNTIYF
CDR3nt: TGTGCCAGCTCACCGGCGGGACAGGGGGGAAACACCATATATTTT

d_gene: TRBD1
v_gene: TRBV6-2/TRBV6-3
abundance: .
j_gene: TRBJ2-7
CDR3aa: CASSLTGQGVWIFEQYF
CDR3nt: TGTGCCAGCAGCTTGACGGGACAGGGGGTCTGGATCTTCGAGCAGTACTTC

d_gene: TRBD1
v_gene: TRBV18
abundance: once
j_gene: TRBJ1-4
CDR3aa: CASSPTGVATNEKLFF
CDR3nt: TGTGCCAGCTCACCTACAGGGGTTGCAACTAATGAAAAACTGTTTTTT

d_gene: .
v_gene: TRBV5-4
abundance: .
j_gene: TRBJ2-3
CDR3aa: CASRDGSTDTQYF
CDR3nt: TGTGCCAGCAGGGACGGAAGCACAGATACGCAGTATTTT

d_gene: TRBD1
v_gene: TRBV6-2/TRBV6-3
abundance: .
j_gene: TRBJ1-2
CDR3aa: CASSYHPLGQPNYGYTF
CDR3nt: TGTGCCAGCAGTTACCACCCGTTGGGACAGCCGAACTATGGCTACACCTTC

d_gene: TRBD1
v_gene: TRBV19
abundance: .
j_gene: TRBJ1-5
CDR3aa: CASSIWGQGRQPQHF
CDR3nt: TGTGCCAGTAGTATATGGGGACAGGGTCGTCAGCCCCAGCATTTT

d_gene: TRBD2
v_gene: TRBV24-1
abundance: .
j_gene: TRBJ2-1
CDR3aa: CATSDFTGGTADEQFF
CDR3nt: TGTGCCACCAGTGATTTCACGGGGGGGACTGCGGATGAGCAGTTCTTC

d_gene: TRBD1
v_gene: TRBV15
abundance: .
j_gene: TRBJ1-2
CDR3aa: CATSSWTGSIYGYTF
CDR3nt: TGTGCCACCAGCAGTTGGACAGGGTCGATCTATGGCTACACCTTC

d_gene: .
v_gene: TRBV7-9
abundance: .
j_gene: TRBJ1-2
CDR3aa: CASSLPGEGVYGYTF
CDR3nt: TGTGCCAGCAGCCTCCCCGGGGAGGGGGTGTATGGCTACACCTTC

d_gene: TRBD1
v_gene: TRBV5-4
abundance: .
j_gene: TRBJ1-1
CDR3aa: CASSLATGGREAFF
CDR3nt: TGTGCCAGCAGCTTGGCGACAGGGGGTAGGGAAGCTTTCTTT

d_gene: .
v_gene: TRBV9
abundance: .
j_gene: TRBJ1-4
CDR3aa: CASSAGGLGEKLFF
CDR3nt: TGTGCCAGCAGCGCCGGAGGCCTCGGGGAAAAACTGTTTTTT

d_gene: .
v_gene: TRBV11-2
abundance: .
j_gene: TRBJ2-4
CDR3aa: CASSPVGGAVQYF
CDR3nt: TGTGCCAGCAGCCCAGTGGGGGGGGCGGTTCAGTACTTC

d_gene: .
v_gene: TRBV24-1
abundance: .
j_gene: TRBJ2-3
CDR3aa: CATSDYVDTQYF
CDR3nt: TGTGCCACCAGTGATTATGTAGATACGCAGTATTTT

d_gene: .
v_gene: TRBV14
abundance: .
j_gene: TRBJ1-3
CDR3aa: CASSQAAGGTGNTIYF
CDR3nt: TGTGCCAGCAGCCAAGCGGCGGGGGGCACTGGAAACACCATATATTTT

d_gene: TRBD1
v_gene: TRBV6-5
abundance: .
j_gene: TRBJ1-1
CDR3aa: CASSLGTGVNTEAFF
CDR3nt: TGTGCCAGCAGCCTCGGGACAGGAGTGAACACTGAAGCTTTCTTT

d_gene: .
v_gene: TRBV7-2
abundance: .
j_gene: TRBJ1-4
CDR3aa: CASNNAGEKLFF
CDR3nt: TGTGCCAGCAACAACGCAGGGGAAAAACTGTTTTTT

d_gene: TRBD1
v_gene: TRBV5-5
abundance: .
j_gene: TRBJ1-5
CDR3aa: CASSLGQGPSNQPQHF
CDR3nt: TGTGCCAGCAGCTTGGGACAGGGCCCAAGCAATCAGCCCCAGCATTTT

d_gene: TRBD1
v_gene: TRBV7-2
abundance: .
j_gene: TRBJ1-2
CDR3aa: CASSRDSFYGYTF
CDR3nt: TGTGCCAGCAGCAGGGACAGCTTCTATGGCTACACCTTC

d_gene: .
v_gene: TRBV5-4
abundance: .
j_gene: TRBJ2-1
CDR3aa: CASRSRGSYNEQFF
CDR3nt: TGTGCCAGCAGGTCGCGGGGCTCCTACAATGAGCAGTTCTTC

d_gene: .
v_gene: TRBV5-4
abundance: .
j_gene: TRBJ2-3
CDR3aa: CASSPGASGSTDTQYF
CDR3nt: TGTGCCAGCAGTCCAGGGGCTAGCGGAAGCACAGATACGCAGTATTTT

d_gene: .
v_gene: TRBV3-1/TRBV3-2
abundance: .
j_gene: TRBJ1-4
CDR3aa: CASSQDTRTPVATNEKLFF
CDR3nt: TGTGCCAGCAGCCAAGATACCAGGACACCCGTCGCAACTAATGAAAAACTGTTTTTT

d_gene: .
v_gene: TRBV6-2/TRBV6-3
abundance: .
j_gene: TRBJ2-7
CDR3aa: CASSPLIYEQYF
CDR3nt: TGTGCCAGCAGCCCCCTAATCTACGAGCAGTACTTC

d_gene: TRBD2
v_gene: TRBV7-6
abundance: .
j_gene: TRBJ2-3
CDR3aa: CASSLIAGKGLGTDTQYF
CDR3nt: TGTGCCAGCAGCTTGATAGCGGGAAAGGGTCTTGGCACAGATACGCAGTATTTT

d_gene: TRBD1
v_gene: TRBV19
abundance: once
j_gene: TRBJ1-3
CDR3aa: CASSWTGVNTIYF
CDR3nt: TGTGCCAGTAGTTGGACAGGGGTAAACACCATATATTTT

d_gene: TRBD1
v_gene: TRBV19
abundance: .
j_gene: TRBJ1-5
CDR3aa: CASSPPTGYQPQHF
CDR3nt: TGTGCCAGTAGTCCTCCGACAGGGTATCAGCCCCAGCATTTT

d_gene: TRBD1
v_gene: TRBV7-9
abundance: .
j_gene: TRBJ1-1
CDR3aa: CASSQGPDRGRLTNTEAFF
CDR3nt: TGTGCCAGCAGCCAGGGCCCTGACAGGGGGCGTTTAACGAACACTGAAGCTTTCTTT

d_gene: TRBD2
v_gene: TRBV5-1
abundance: .
j_gene: TRBJ2-5
CDR3aa: CASSLLGLAGNQETQYF
CDR3nt: TGCGCCAGCAGCTTGTTGGGACTAGCGGGAAACCAAGAGACCCAGTACTTC

d_gene: .
v_gene: TRBV27
abundance: .
j_gene: TRBJ2-1
CDR3aa: CASRDRKNSYNEQFF
CDR3nt: TGTGCCAGCCGGGACCGTAAAAACTCCTACAATGAGCAGTTCTTC

d_gene: .
v_gene: TRBV13
abundance: few
j_gene: TRBJ1-2
CDR3aa: CASSQQGRGYTF
CDR3nt: TGTGCCAGCAGTCAACAGGGCCGTGGCTACACCTTC

d_gene: .
v_gene: TRBV28
abundance: .
j_gene: TRBJ1-6
CDR3aa: CASITGGASPLHF
CDR3nt: TGTGCCAGCATCACTGGGGGGGCCTCACCCCTCCACTTT

d_gene: .
v_gene: TRBV5-6
abundance: .
j_gene: TRBJ1-4
CDR3aa: CASSSGPWGEKLFF
CDR3nt: TGTGCCAGCAGCTCGGGACCCTGGGGTGAAAAACTGTTTTTT

d_gene: .
v_gene: TRBV19
abundance: .
j_gene: TRBJ1-1
CDR3aa: CASSMGGVANTEAFF
CDR3nt: TGTGCCAGTAGTATGGGAGGGGTGGCGAACACTGAAGCTTTCTTT

d_gene: .
v_gene: TRBV11-2
abundance: .
j_gene: TRBJ2-1
CDR3aa: CASSQGSGTFNEQFF
CDR3nt: TGTGCCAGCAGTCAGGGCAGCGGAACCTTCAATGAGCAGTTCTTC

d_gene: TRBD1
v_gene: TRBV28
abundance: few
j_gene: TRBJ1-4
CDR3aa: CASTTGTGGVHEKLFF
CDR3nt: TGTGCCAGCACCACTGGGACAGGGGGAGTTCATGAAAAACTGTTTTTT

d_gene: .
v_gene: TRBV9
abundance: .
j_gene: TRBJ2-2
CDR3aa: CASESGTPPGELFF
CDR3nt: TGTGCCAGCGAATCCGGGACCCCCCCCGGGGAGCTGTTTTTT